This T cell receptor beta chain derives from a study of T cell changes during pregnancy in multiple sclerosis. V was trimmed by 1 base and J by 4 bases, leaving 10 bases between them. Germline CDR1 reads SGHAT; CDR2 reads FQNNGV. The CDR3 sequence is 15 residues long. Clones were sequenced by immunoSEQ multiplex PCR, and TCRdb holds only the in-frame ones, with some missing. The profile shows about 38,000 clones, around nine tenths of them singletons. This material consisted of CD4+ T cells from peripheral blood mononuclear cells, taken in the third trimester of pregnancy. This chain connects TRBV11-2 to TRBJ2-2, with no clear D. The sequence derives from a female donor in good health, enrolled as a control in a pregnancy study. The CDR3 reads CASSLGMESTGELFF. The CDR3 DNA is TGTGCCAGCAGCTTAGGTATGGAGAGCACCGGGGAGCTGTTTTTT.